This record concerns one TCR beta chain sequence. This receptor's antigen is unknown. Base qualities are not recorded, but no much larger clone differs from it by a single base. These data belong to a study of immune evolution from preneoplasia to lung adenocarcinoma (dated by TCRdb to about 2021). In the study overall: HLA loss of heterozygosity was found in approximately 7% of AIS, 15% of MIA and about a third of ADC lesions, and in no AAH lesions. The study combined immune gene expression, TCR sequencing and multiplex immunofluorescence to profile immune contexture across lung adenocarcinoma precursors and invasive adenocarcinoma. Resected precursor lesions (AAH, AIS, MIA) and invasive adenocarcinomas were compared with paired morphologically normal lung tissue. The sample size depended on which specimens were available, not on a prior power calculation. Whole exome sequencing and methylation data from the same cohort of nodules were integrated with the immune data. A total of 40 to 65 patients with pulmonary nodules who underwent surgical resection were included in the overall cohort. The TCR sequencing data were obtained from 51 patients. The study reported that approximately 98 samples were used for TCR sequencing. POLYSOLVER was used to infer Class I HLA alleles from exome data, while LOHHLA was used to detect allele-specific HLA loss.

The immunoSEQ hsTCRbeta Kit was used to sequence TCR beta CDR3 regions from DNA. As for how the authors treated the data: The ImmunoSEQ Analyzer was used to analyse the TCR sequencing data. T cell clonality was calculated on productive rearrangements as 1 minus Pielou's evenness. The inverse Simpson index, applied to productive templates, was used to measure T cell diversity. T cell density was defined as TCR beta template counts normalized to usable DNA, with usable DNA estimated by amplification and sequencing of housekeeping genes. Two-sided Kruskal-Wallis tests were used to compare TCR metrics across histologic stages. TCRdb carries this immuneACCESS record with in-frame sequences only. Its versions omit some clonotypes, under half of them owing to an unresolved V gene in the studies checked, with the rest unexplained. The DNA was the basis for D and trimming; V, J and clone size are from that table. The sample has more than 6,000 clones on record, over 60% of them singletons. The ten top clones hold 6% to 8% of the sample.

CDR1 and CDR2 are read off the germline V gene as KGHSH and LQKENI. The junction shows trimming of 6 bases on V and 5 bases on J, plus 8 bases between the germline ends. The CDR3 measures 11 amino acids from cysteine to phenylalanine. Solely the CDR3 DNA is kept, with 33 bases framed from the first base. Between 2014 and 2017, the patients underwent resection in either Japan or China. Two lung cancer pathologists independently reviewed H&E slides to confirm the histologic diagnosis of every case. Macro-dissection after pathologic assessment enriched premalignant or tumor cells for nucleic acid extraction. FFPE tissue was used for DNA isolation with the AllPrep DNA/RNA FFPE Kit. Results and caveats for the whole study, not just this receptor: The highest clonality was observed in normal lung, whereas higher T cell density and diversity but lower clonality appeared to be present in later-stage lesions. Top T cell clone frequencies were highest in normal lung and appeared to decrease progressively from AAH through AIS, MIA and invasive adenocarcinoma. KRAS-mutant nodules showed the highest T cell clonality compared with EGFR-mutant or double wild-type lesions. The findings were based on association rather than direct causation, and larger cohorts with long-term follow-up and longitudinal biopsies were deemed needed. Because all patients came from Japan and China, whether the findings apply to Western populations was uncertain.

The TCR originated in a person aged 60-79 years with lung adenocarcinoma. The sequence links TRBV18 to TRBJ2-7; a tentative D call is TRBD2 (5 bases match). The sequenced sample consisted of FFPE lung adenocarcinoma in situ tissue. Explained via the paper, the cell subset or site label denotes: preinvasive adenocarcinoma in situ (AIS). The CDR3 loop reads CASSDYDEQYF. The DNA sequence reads TGTGCCAGCTCCGACTATGACGAGCAGTACTTC.